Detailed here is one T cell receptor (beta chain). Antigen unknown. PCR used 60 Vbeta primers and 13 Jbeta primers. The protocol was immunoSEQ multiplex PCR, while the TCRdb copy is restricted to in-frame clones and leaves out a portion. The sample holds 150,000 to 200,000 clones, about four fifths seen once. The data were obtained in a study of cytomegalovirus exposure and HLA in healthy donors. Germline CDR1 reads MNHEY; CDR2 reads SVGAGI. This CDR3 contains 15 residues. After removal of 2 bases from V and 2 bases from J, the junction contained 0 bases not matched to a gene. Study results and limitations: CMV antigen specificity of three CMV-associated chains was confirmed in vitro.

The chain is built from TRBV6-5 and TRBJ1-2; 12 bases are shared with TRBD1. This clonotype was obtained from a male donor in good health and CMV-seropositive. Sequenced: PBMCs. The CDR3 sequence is CASSYGTGGNYGYTF. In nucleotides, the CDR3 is TGTGCCAGCAGTTACGGGACAGGGGGCAACTATGGCTACACCTTC.